Listed here are 21 T cell receptor beta chains from one sample, sequenced in a study of T cells in Graves' hyperthyroidism and ophthalmopathy. The investigators amplified TCR beta CDR3 regions from RNA transcripts. A set of HTBI primers served as the primers for a first-round RT-PCR of the TCR CDR3. Each CDR3 protein gets one entry after TCRdb re-called the multiplex PCR reads with MiXCR. The profile shows around 450,000 distinct CDR3 sequences, 15% to 17% of them singletons. Sequencing used blood. The origin of the receptors is a young woman with Graves' hyperthyroidism.

Many counts were recorded for this clonotype. This chain joins TRBV20-1 and TRBJ2-7, with D perhaps TRBD1 or TRBD2 (5 bases each). Germline CDR1 and CDR2: DFQATT and SNEGSKA (reference sequence). This CDR3 spans 15 amino acids. Trimming removed 5 bases from V and 5 bases from J, with 22 bases in between. The CDR3 DNA sequence: TGCAGTGCTCCCTCCGACGCAGGTGGGACCCACGAGCAGTACTTC. Residues: CSAPSDAGGTHEQYF.

This chain uses TRBV11-2 with TRBJ2-2; the D is unclear. The CDR3 has 14 amino acids. V dropped 6 bases and J dropped 0 bases, with 8 bases sitting between them. The germline V gene encodes CDR1 SGHAT and CDR2 FQNNGV. The CDR3 coding sequence is TGTGCCAGCAGTGCCAGCGCGAACACCGGGGAGCTGTTTTTT. Protein sequence: CASSASANTGELFF.

This clonotype came up many times. The chain employs TRBV7-4 and TRBJ1-5; D gene uncertain. This CDR3 contains 17 residues. V lost 5 bases to trimming and J lost 4 bases, with 21 bases between them. CDR1 and CDR2 (germline): SGHVT, SQSDAQ. The CDR3: CASSPAGRREPNQPQHF. Written as DNA, the CDR3 is TGTGCCAGCAGCCCGGCAGGTAGGCGGGAACCAAATCAGCCCCAGCATTTT.

This clonotype was picked up a small number of times. The chain recombines TRBV5-5 with TRBJ2-6; the D gene is possibly TRBD1 (6 bases). With 1 base removed from V and 2 bases from J, the gap between germline ends came to 16 bases. Looked up from germline, CDR1 is SGHKS and CDR2 is YYEKEE (reference sequence). CDR3 length: 18 residues. Here the CDR3 reads CASSLLTQGHAGANVLTF. The CDR3 DNA sequence: TGTGCCAGCAGCTTGTTAACGCAGGGACATGCTGGGGCCAACGTCCTGACTTTC.

This clonotype was counted ten times or more. The gene calls are TRBV20-1 and TRBJ1-2, with 8 bases aligning to TRBD1. Looked up from germline, CDR1 is DFQATT and CDR2 is SNEGSKA (reference sequence). Unmatched junction bases numbered 3, after V lost 3 bases and J lost 3 bases. This CDR3 has 13 amino acids. In DNA, the CDR3 is TGCAGTGCTAGCCCGACAGGGGACTATGGCTACACCTTC. Protein sequence: CSASPTGDYGYTF.

This clonotype was counted at least ten times. V and J are TRBV12-3 or TRBV12-4 and TRBJ1-5; D is possibly TRBD1 (6 bases). Trimming pared 1 base from V and 7 bases from J, leaving 20 bases between. The CDR3 is 17 residues long. The DNA of the CDR3 is TGTGCCAGCAGTTTAGGTATGACAGGCTCCCATAAACAGCCCCAGCATTTT. It codes for CASSLGMTGSHKQPQHF.

In this sample, this clonotype turned up many times. This chain uses TRBV29-1 with TRBJ1-1, with 7 bases identical to TRBD1. J was trimmed by 6 bases and V by 7 bases; bases with no gene match: 11. This CDR3 contains 13 residues. The germline gives CDR1 SQVTM, CDR2 ANQGSEA. The CDR3 spells CSARTGANAEAFF. The CDR3 DNA is TGCAGCGCACGGACAGGCGCCAACGCTGAAGCTTTCTTT.

This clonotype was recorded a few times. Since no conserved phenylalanine or tryptophan closes the CDR3, a read error is the likely cause. The V call is TRBV20-1, the J call TRBJ1-2; no definite D call. The CDR3 has 13 amino acids. CDR1 DFQATT and CDR2 SNEGSKA come from the germline V gene (reference sequence). CDR3 sequence reads: CSARFRANYSYTL. CDR3 nucleotide sequence: TGCAGTGCTAGATTCCGGGCTAACTATAGCTACACCCTC.

This clonotype was detected ten times or more. The chain has TRBV12-3 or TRBV12-4 and TRBJ1-5; no reliable D call. The CDR3 is made up of 14 amino acids. The ends were cut back, 2 bases at V and 1 base at J, with 6 bases in the middle. CDR3 nucleotide sequence: TGTGCCAGCAGTTTAACGGGGAGCAATCAGCCCCAGCATTTT. The encoded protein is CASSLTGSNQPQHF.

This clonotype has at least ten counts. This chain links TRBV7-2 with TRBJ1-2; D call uncertain. The germline V and J ends were trimmed by 0 bases and 4 bases, with 9 bases remaining between them. The CDR3 covers 14 residues. Germline V lookup: CDR1 SGHTA, CDR2 FQGNSA. This chain's CDR3 is CASSLARNSYGYTF. The CDR3 DNA is TGTGCCAGCAGCTTAGCGCGGAACAGCTATGGCTACACCTTC.

There are many counts of this clonotype. The chain joins TRBV20-1 to TRBJ2-3; 8 nucleotides agree with TRBD2. The trim removed 6 bases at V and 3 bases at J, leaving 5 bases unmatched. Germline V CDR1 and CDR2: DFQATT, SNEGSKA (reference sequence). The CDR3 is 13 residues long. CDR3 DNA sequence: TGCAGTGCCGGACTAGCCAGGACAGATACGCAGTATTTT. Amino acids: CSAGLARTDTQYF.

The gene calls are TRBV7-9 and TRBJ1-2, with D possibly TRBD1 on 5 matching bases. The V and J ends lost 1 base and 5 bases respectively, with 17 bases between them. Germline V gene data show CDR1 as SEHNR and CDR2 as FQNEAQ (reference sequence). CDR3 length equals 16 residues. The chain's CDR3 is CASSLEGQGRFYGYTF. The DNA of the CDR3 is TGTGCCAGCAGCTTAGAAGGTCAGGGACGATTTTATGGCTACACCTTC. The variable domain in full, with the rest retrieved from reference TRBV7-9 and TRBJ1-2, is DTGVSQNPRHKITKRGQNVTFRCDPISEHNRLYWYRQTLGQGPEFLTYFQNEAQLEKSRLLSDRFSAERPKGSFSTLEIQRTEQGDSAMYLCASSLEGQGRFYGYTFGSGTRLTVV.

The chain combines TRBV6-4 with TRBJ2-1; TRBD2 matches at 9 bases. The germline V gene encodes CDR1 MRHNA and CDR2 SNTAGT. Trimming took 7 bases from V and 0 from J; bases not matched to a gene: 10. This CDR3 contains 17 residues. The CDR3: CASKILAGPSSYNEQFF. The CDR3 nucleotides read TGTGCCAGCAAGATCCTAGCGGGACCCAGCTCCTACAATGAGCAGTTCTTC.

This clonotype was counted between two and nine times. J is TRBJ2-5 and V is TRBV29-1, with 7 bases matching TRBD1. V shed 7 bases, J shed 4 bases, and the junction held 15 bases outside the gene matches. The germline CDR1 and CDR2 sequences are SQVTM and ANQGSEA. The CDR3 spans 15 residues. As DNA, the CDR3 is TGCAGCGCACCGGGACAGAACAATTTAGGAGAGACCCAGTACTTC. Translation gives CSAPGQNNLGETQYF. The full variable domain, completed using reference TRBV29-1 and TRBJ2-5, is SAVISQKPSRDICQRGTSLTIQCQVDSQVTMMFWYRQQPGQSLTLIATANQGSEATYESGFVIDKFPISRPNLTFSTLTVSNMSPEDSSIYLCSAPGQNNLGETQYFGPGTRLLVL.

This clonotype was counted many times. V and J are TRBV20-1 and TRBJ2-7; D gene uncertain. The V end was cut by 0 bases, the J end by 0 bases, with 12 bases between. The CDR3 has 15 amino acids. Germline CDR1 DFQATT, CDR2 SNEGSKA (reference sequence). The CDR3 is CSARDPRAGSYEQYF. The CDR3 DNA reads TGCAGTGCTAGAGATCCCCGAGCAGGCTCCTACGAGCAGTACTTC.

This clonotype has only a few counts. This sequence joins TRBV11-2 and TRBJ2-2; D possibly corresponds to TRBD1 (6 bases). The germline CDR1 and CDR2 sequences are SGHAT and FQNNGV. There are 15 residues in the CDR3. With 5 bases removed from V and 3 bases from J, the gap between germline ends came to 13 bases. The CDR3 spells CASSQDRTHTGELFF. CDR3 DNA sequence: TGTGCCAGCAGCCAGGACAGAACACACACCGGGGAGCTGTTTTTT.

In this sample, this clonotype turned up many times. The genes are TRBV28 and TRBJ2-1; 8 nucleotides line up with TRBD2. The CDR3 extends over 15 amino acids. Germline CDR1 reads MDHEN; CDR2 reads SYDVKM. V shed 7 bases, J shed 5 bases, and the junction held 10 bases outside the gene matches. This CDR3 is CASTFGGTSNNEQFF. The CDR3 nucleotides are TGTGCCAGCACCTTTGGGGGGACTAGTAACAATGAGCAGTTCTTC.

This sequence joins TRBV5-5 and TRBJ2-5; D is undetermined. Trimming took off 6 bases at V and 5 bases at J, with 11 bases between the two ends. Germline V gene data show CDR1 as SGHKS and CDR2 as YYEKEE (reference sequence). This CDR3 is 12 amino acids long. CDR3 sequence (DNA): TGTGCCAGCACCCGATGGGCCGAGACCCAGTACTTC. Amino acids: CASTRWAETQYF.

This clonotype was counted many times. The rearrangement uses TRBV18 and TRBJ1-1; D is ambiguous. This CDR3 has 15 residues. CDR1 is KGHSH and CDR2 is LQKENI in the germline V gene. Deletions cut 0 bases from V and 5 bases from J, with 13 bases between. The CDR3 loop reads CASSPPRVPRTEAFF. Written as DNA, the CDR3 is TGTGCCAGCTCACCACCGAGGGTCCCTCGGACTGAAGCTTTCTTT.

The chain employs TRBV19 and TRBJ2-7; D is possibly TRBD1 (6 bases). CDR3 length equals 14 residues. Germline values: CDR1 LNHDA, CDR2 SQIVND (reference sequence). V shed 5 bases and J shed 2 bases, with 13 bases lying between them. This CDR3 is CASSFRGRTYEQYF. Written as DNA, the CDR3 is TGTGCCAGTAGTTTCAGGGGTCGTACCTACGAGCAGTACTTC.

This chain joins TRBV6-1 and TRBJ1-5; D remains unclear. The V end was cut by 7 bases, the J end by 4 bases, with 11 bases between. This CDR3 region has 13 residues. Germline lookup yields CDR1 MNHNS and CDR2 SASEGT. CDR3 in amino acids: CASMLNPNQPQHF. Here the CDR3 DNA reads TGTGCCAGCATGCTCAACCCAAATCAGCCCCAGCATTTT.